The clone carrying this TCR beta chain was counted many times. The germline V gene has CDR1 MGHRA and CDR2 YSYEKL. The CDR3 runs to 12 residues. Trimming pared 1 base from V and 7 bases from J, leaving 4 bases between. TCRdb itself ran the RACE reads through MiXCR, one entry per CDR3 protein. The table includes approximately 320,000 distinct CDR3 sequences, 5.5% detected once. This sample is drawn from a study of human T cells and chemical hapten exposure. Sample time point: pre-sensitization, week 0. Treatment given: therapeutic diphenylcyclopropenone sensitization with weekly scalp DPC. Alopecia patients, 18 to 70 years old and DPC-suitable, served as donors.

The sample consisted of whole blood, taken in connection with sensitization to the hapten diphenylcyclopropenone (DPC). The receptor's source is a woman between 18 and 29 years old with alopecia areata. Some clones in this sample may be carry-over from other donors' samples. The chain couples TRBV4-1 to TRBJ1-4; unclear D gene. DNA of the CDR3: TGCGCCAGCAGCCAAGTTGCTGAAAAACTGTTTTTT. It translates to CASSQVAEKLFF.